The rows below give T cell receptor beta chains drawn from one sample of a study of human T cells and chemical hapten exposure. TCRdb passed the RACE reads through MiXCR, listing each CDR3 protein once. The top ten hold around 2.5% of the sample, which has around 130,000 distinct CDR3 sequences, around 10% seen once. The sample here was whole blood, taken in connection with sensitization to the hapten diphenylcyclopropenone (DPC). The receptors were gathered from a woman in her forties or fifties with alopecia areata. Some clones in this sample may be carry-over from other donors' samples. Both conserved end residues are part of each CDR3.

v_call cdr3_aa
TRBV14 CASSQDYRQGNSHYGYTF
TRBV7-2 CASSPNARGVTDTQYF
TRBV7-2 CASSLLTFGQGADTQYF
TRBV6-2/TRBV6-3 CASSDSVVINTEAFF
TRBV9 CASSVIAGGQETQYF
TRBV6-4 CASSDATSGDTGELFF
TRBV29-1 CSAFGSGGQSYEQYF
TRBV4-1 CASRKGVEQYF
TRBV29-1 CSALHTEAFF
TRBV9 CASSVSGATEAFF
TRBV7-9 CASSPWTGSYTEAFF
TRBV28 CASSSWTGRETQYF
TRBV6-5 CASSYIRGGYGYTF
TRBV18 CASSPPGHLSGNTIYF
TRBV7-3 CASSSGQSNSPLHF
TRBV3-1 CASSQVGDTQYF
TRBV7-9 CASSLPVGTDNEQFF
TRBV5-6 CASSLVQAEYEQYF
TRBV6-1 CASSRKGALDEFF
TRBV27 CASSIMGTDTQYF
TRBV7-2 CASSSWTSGGTDTQYF
TRBV6-6 CASTESRGAWNEQFF
TRBV29-1 CSVTTIYGYTF
TRBV3-1 CASSVTSGRRFF
TRBV20-1 CSAMKRNRDRVSLGDEQYF
TRBV5-8 CATGVTEAFF
TRBV6-1 CASSEIGNTEAFF
TRBV5-1 CASSFTGGAGDTEAFF
TRBV10-2 CASSEGGNTIYF
TRBV30 CAWRRGFGGYTF
TRBV20-1 CSARDYSGGAFSSDTQYF
TRBV4-1 CASALGLPGNEQFF
TRBV2 CASNEGHYGYTF
TRBV29-1 CSVPGTNEQFF
TRBV6-2/TRBV6-3 CASSSGRVNEQFF
TRBV2 CASSEIANTEAFF
TRBV29-1 CSVESSRSSTDTQYF